This T cell receptor (beta chain) comes out of a study of shared clonotypes between healthy human individuals. In the study's own analysis: In the immunoSEQ data, sequences were junction-only and lacked quality scores, so filtering differed. TCRdb's table, derived via immunoSEQ multiplex PCR, lists solely in-frame clones and lacks some. The V and J calls and clone size are taken from that table; D and trimming were inferred from the DNA. Of about 2.2 million clones in the sample, approximately 94% were seen once. Details on this clone: The target antigen is unknown.

Study-wide results and limits: Enrolling few donors narrowed the genetic and exposure-history diversity that was represented.

Naive CD8 cells lacked CD45RO, underwent positive selection for CCR7 and left out terminally differentiated effector memory CD45RA+ cells. The donor cohort consisted entirely of Caucasian adults residing in Nashville, Tennessee. This receptor was obtained from a man aged 18 to 35 in good health. Some clones in this sample may be carry-over from other donors' samples. Sequencing input: naive CD8+ T cells from PBMCs.

The CDR3 spells CASSLFPRKGDTEAFF. DNA of the CDR3: TGTGCCAGCAGCTTATTCCCCCGGAAAGGAGACACTGAAGCTTTCTTT. The rearrangement joins TRBV11-2 to TRBJ1-1; the D is unclear. The length of the CDR3 is 16 residues. Germline CDR1 is SGHAT and CDR2 is FQNNGV. V shed 2 bases and J shed 3 bases, with 16 bases lying between them.